These T cell receptor beta chains were read from a single sample in a study of blood T cell repertoires in COVID-19. Clones were read by immunoSEQ multiplex PCR, and TCRdb kept only the in-frame ones, dropping some. There are fewer than 85,000 clones in the sample; roughly nine tenths occur only once, and about 9% lies in the top ten. The sample comprised peripheral blood. The receptors were sampled from a human donor in a cohort sampled during active COVID-19. Each CDR3 is given with its conserved first and last residue. D genes are given only for firm matches. The size entry is marked missing in some rows and otherwise reads once, few, many or a size class.

J,V,D,size,DNA,CDR3
TRBJ2-1,TRBV9,TRBD2,-,TGTGCCAGCAGCGTAGTTAGCGGGGGGGACCTTAATGAGCAGTTCTTC,CASSVVSGGDLNEQFF
TRBJ1-2,TRBV7-2,-,-,-,CASSSTLGRGTGGEDGYTF
TRBJ1-1,TRBV5-1,-,-,TGCGCCAGCAGCTTGAGGCAGGGGAACACTGAAGCTTTCTTT,CASSLRQGNTEAFF
TRBJ1-5,TRBV5-1,TRBD1,-,TGCGCCAGCAGCTCCACAGGGGGGCATCAGCCCCAGCATTTT,CASSSTGGHQPQHF
TRBJ1-1,TRBV27,-,-,TGTGCCAGCAGTTTAGCCATTACTATGAACACTGAAGCTTTCTTT,CASSLAITMNTEAFF
TRBJ1-2,TRBV12-3/TRBV12-4,-,-,TGTGCCAGCAGTTTAGACAGCAACTATGGCTACACCTTC,CASSLDSNYGYTF
TRBJ1-5,TRBV7-2,-,once,TGTGCCAGCAGCTTAGCGCGGGGGACCCATCAGCCCCAGCATTTT,CASSLARGTHQPQHF
TRBJ1-3,TRBV5-1,TRBD1,-,TGCGCCAGCAGCCAGGGACAGGGGGCATACTCCGGAAACACCATATATTTT,CASSQGQGAYSGNTIYF
TRBJ1-2,TRBV2,-,-,TGTGCCAGCAGACAGAGGACAGCCACTAACTATGGCTACACCTTC,CASRQRTATNYGYTF
TRBJ1-2,TRBV18,TRBD1,-,TGTGCCAGCTCACCATCCCGTTCAGCGGGACAGGGCTATGGCTACACCTTC,CASSPSRSAGQGYGYTF
TRBJ2-4,TRBV7-2,-,-,TGTGCCAGCAGCCTCACAGTAGCCAAAAACATTCAGTACTTC,CASSLTVAKNIQYF
TRBJ2-2,TRBV19,-,-,TGTGCCAGTAGTCCAGGGGTCCCCGGGGAGCTGTTTTTT,CASSPGVPGELFF
TRBJ2-1,TRBV7-2,-,-,TGTGCCAGCACCCTTCGGGGAGATTACAATGAGCAGTTCTTC,CASTLRGDYNEQFF
TRBJ1-5,TRBV30,TRBD1,-,TGTGCCTGGAGTTCCCAGATGACAGGGGTCAATCAGCCCCAGCATTTT,CAWSSQMTGVNQPQHF
TRBJ1-4,TRBV9,-,-,TGTGCCAGCAGCGGGAAACAGGGCAGTTTCGAAAAACTGTTTTTT,CASSGKQGSFEKLFF
TRBJ2-1,TRBV18,TRBD1,once,TGTGCCAGCTCCCAGGGACAGGGGGGCTTCAATGAGCAGTTCTTC,CASSQGQGGFNEQFF
TRBJ1-1,TRBV19,-,-,TGTGCCAGCAAACACAGGAACACTGAAGCTTTCTTT,CASKHRNTEAFF
TRBJ1-2,TRBV5-5,TRBD1,-,TGTGCCAGCAGCTTAGGACAGGGCGACTATGGCTACACCTTC,CASSLGQGDYGYTF
TRBJ1-5,TRBV4-1,TRBD1,-,TGCGCCAGCAGCCTTGGACAGGGTCAGCCCCAGCATTTT,CASSLGQGQPQHF
TRBJ2-1,TRBV24-1,TRBD2,-,TGTGCCACCAGTGATAATAGCGGGAGCCTACGATGGAATGAGCAGTTCTTC,CATSDNSGSLRWNEQFF
TRBJ1-2,TRBV19,-,-,TGTGCCAGTAGTGAGGTGAGAGGCTACACCTTC,CASSEVRGYTF
TRBJ2-2,TRBV5-1,-,-,TGCGCCAGCAGCTTGGGGCGGGACGTCTTACCCGGGGAGCTGTTTTTT,CASSLGRDVLPGELFF
TRBJ2-6,TRBV27,TRBD1,-,TGTGCCAGCAGTCCTCACCGACAGGGGACTGGGGCCAACGTCCTGACTTTC,CASSPHRQGTGANVLTF
TRBJ1-5,TRBV4-1,-,-,TGCGCCAGCAGCCAGAGACAGATAGTTGACAATCAGCCCCAGCATTTT,CASSQRQIVDNQPQHF
TRBJ2-5,TRBV29-1,-,-,TGCAGCGTTCAGGCAGGTCCGGTGGGAGAGACCCAGTACTTC,CSVQAGPVGETQYF
TRBJ2-7,TRBV7-2,TRBD1,-,TGTGCCAGCAGCTTGGGACAGGTTGCCTACGAGCAGTACTTC,CASSLGQVAYEQYF
TRBJ1-4,TRBV28,-,-,TGTGCCAGCAGTTCCAGGGCGCTCGGAGAAAAACTGTTTTTT,CASSSRALGEKLFF
TRBJ1-2,TRBV4-2,-,-,TGTGCCAGCAGCCAGCGTAGGGGTGTTGGCTACACCTTC,CASSQRRGVGYTF
TRBJ2-1,TRBV19,TRBD2,-,TGTGCCAGTAGTCGCCTAGCGGGGTCCAGGGGTTACAATGAGCAGTTCTTC,CASSRLAGSRGYNEQFF
TRBJ2-7,TRBV28,-,-,TGTGCCAGCAGTATTCAGGAGGGCGACGAGCAGTACTTC,CASSIQEGDEQYF
TRBJ2-7,TRBV5-4,-,-,TGTGCCAGCAGCGCCGGGGCGCGGGGCTTAACCTACGAGCAGTACTTC,CASSAGARGLTYEQYF
TRBJ1-1,TRBV18,-,-,TGTGCCAGCTCACCGGGCAGTAAGAACACTGAAGCTTTCTTT,CASSPGSKNTEAFF